Each of the 23 T cell receptor beta chains below was sequenced from the same sample in a study of molecular identifiers for immune sequencing clone quantification. TCRdb called the PCR reads again in MiXCR, with one record for every CDR3 protein. The sample holds 50,000 or so distinct CDR3 sequences; about 25% are singletons and the top ten take approximately 1.9%. The sequenced sample was naive CD8+ T cells from blood, with Jurkat cell RNA spiked in. Subset indicated: FACS-sorted CD8+CD4-CCR7+CD45RA+ naive T cells. Receptors were obtained from a human donor in good health. Some libraries in this study had Jurkat cell RNA spiked in.

This clonotype appeared many times. In DNA, the CDR3 is TGTGCCAGCAGCTTAGCCGGACAGGGGGCCGTCTCGTGGTACACTGAAGCTTTCTTT. Residues: CASSLAGQGAVSWYTEAFF. The chain uses TRBV7-9 and TRBJ1-1; 11 bases align to TRBD1. V gave up 0 bases and J gave up 3 bases; unmatched junction bases: 12. The CDR3 contains 19 residues. Germline CDR1 and CDR2: SEHNR and FQNEAQ (reference sequence). The entire variable domain, with the rest obtained from reference TRBV7-9 and TRBJ1-1, is as follows: DTGVSQNPRHKITKRGQNVTFRCDPISEHNRLYWYRQTLGQGPEFLTYFQNEAQLEKSRLLSDRFSAERPKGSFSTLEIQRTEQGDSAMYLCASSLAGQGAVSWYTEAFFGQGTRLTVV.

In this sample, this clonotype turned up a few times. The gene calls are TRBV4-3 and TRBJ2-5, with a possible D match to TRBD2 (6 bases). Trimming pared 2 bases from V and 4 bases from J, leaving 17 bases between. CDR3 length: 16 amino acids. Germline loops: CDR1 LGHNA, CDR2 YSLEER. The CDR3 spells CASSQTWPGAGETQYF. For the CDR3, the DNA is TGCGCCAGCAGCCAAACATGGCCCGGAGCGGGAGAGACCCAGTACTTC.

A few counts support this clonotype. This chain uses TRBV7-9 with TRBJ2-7, with 7 bases aligning to TRBD1. The CDR3 extends over 14 amino acids. CDR1 is SEHNR, CDR2 FQNEAQ, per germline (reference sequence). V trimming: 3 bases; J trimming: 4 bases; junction bases outside the gene matches: 6. CDR3 sequence reads: CASSFVGTVYEQYF. The CDR3 nucleotides are TGTGCCAGCAGCTTCGTTGGGACAGTGTACGAGCAGTACTTC.

There are many counts of this clonotype. The chain is built from TRBV4-3 and TRBJ2-1; D unresolved. Trimming took off 0 bases at V and 8 bases at J, with 8 bases between the two ends. The germline CDR1 and CDR2 sequences are LGHNA and YSLEER. The CDR3 contains 13 residues. The CDR3 region is CASSQDTEDEQFF. CDR3 bases: TGCGCCAGCAGCCAAGATACCGAGGATGAGCAGTTCTTC.

Comments on this clonotype: At one boundary the junction diverges from the germline segment, which might be a read error. The chain carries TRBV4-1 and TRBJ2-1; 11 nucleotides align to TRBD2. The germline V gene has CDR1 MGHRA and CDR2 YSYEKL. This CDR3 has 17 amino acids. The CDR3: CVSSRVVSGGAGDEQFF. The CDR3 bases are TGCGTCAGCAGCCGCGTAGTTAGCGGGGGGGCCGGGGATGAGCAGTTCTTC.

The sample holds many counts of this clonotype. The V call is TRBV7-6, the J call TRBJ2-2, with a tentative D call TRBD2 (6 bases). The CDR3 has 16 residues. The germline CDR1 and CDR2 sequences are SGHVS and FNYEAQ. The V end was cut by 6 bases, the J end by 0 bases, with 14 bases between. In DNA form, the CDR3 reads TGTGCCAGCAGTCCCCTGGGACTGACGAACACCGGGGAGCTGTTTTTT. Encoded protein: CASSPLGLTNTGELFF.

This clonotype was seen repeatedly, ten times or more. This chain links TRBV7-9 with TRBJ2-2; 9 positions match TRBD2. Germline V lookup: CDR1 SEHNR, CDR2 FQNEAQ (reference sequence). The CDR3 extends over 18 amino acids. V lost 1 base and J lost 0; bases outside the gene matches: 6. In DNA form, the CDR3 reads TGTGCCAGCAGCTTAGGCAGAGCGGGAGGAACGAACACCGGGGAGCTGTTTTTT. Its translation: CASSLGRAGGTNTGELFF. Full variable domain (remainder filled in from reference TRBV7-9 and TRBJ2-2): DTGVSQNPRHKITKRGQNVTFRCDPISEHNRLYWYRQTLGQGPEFLTYFQNEAQLEKSRLLSDRFSAERPKGSFSTLEIQRTEQGDSAMYLCASSLGRAGGTNTGELFFGEGSRLTVL.

Turning to this clonotype: One end of the junction does not line up with germline, which may come from a read error. The chain couples TRBV7-9 to TRBJ2-3, with a possible D match to TRBD2 (5 bases). The CDR3 has 16 amino acids. Germline V gives CDR1 SEHNR, CDR2 FQNEAQ (reference sequence). The CDR3 spells CASCLVAGVVTDTRYF. The CDR3, as DNA: TGTGCCAGCTGCTTAGTCGCGGGCGTAGTCACAGATACGCGGTATTTT.

In its sample, this clonotype was seen many times. The chain is built from TRBV7-9 and TRBJ1-1; D possibly corresponds to TRBD1 (5 bases). V was pared by 2 bases and J by 0 bases, with 10 bases between. The germline gives CDR1 SEHNR, CDR2 FQNEAQ (reference sequence). The CDR3 totals 15 residues. The chain's CDR3 is CASSLMQGMNTEAFF. As DNA, the CDR3 is TGTGCCAGCAGCTTAATGCAGGGAATGAACACTGAAGCTTTCTTT.

This clonotype was observed at least ten times. V is TRBV12-3 or TRBV12-4 and J is TRBJ1-1; 11 bases line up with TRBD1. V lost 5 bases and J lost 5; bases outside the gene matches: 7. The length of the CDR3 is 15 residues. CDR3: CASSPTGTGGTEAFF. CDR3 in DNA: TGTGCCAGCAGTCCCACCGGGACAGGGGGAACTGAAGCTTTCTTT.

This clonotype was seen repeatedly, ten times or more. The V call is TRBV12-3 or TRBV12-4, the J call TRBJ1-3, with a weak D call TRBD1 (5 bases). V lost 2 bases and J lost 4, with 15 bases in between. This CDR3 contains 16 residues. In DNA form, the CDR3 reads TGTGCCAGCAGTTTAATTGGGGGTTCAGAAGGAAACACCATATATTTT. It specifies CASSLIGGSEGNTIYF.

The chain recombines TRBV25-1 with TRBJ2-1, with D possibly being TRBD1 (6 bases). The V gene's germline CDR1 is MGHDK and CDR2 SYGVNS. V was cut by 4 bases and J by 4 bases, with 14 bases left in between. CDR3 length equals 15 residues. The CDR3 protein is CASSGSEGGYNEQFF. CDR3 in DNA: TGTGCCAGCAGTGGGAGCGAAGGGGGATACAATGAGCAGTTCTTC.

Of note for this clonotype: A much larger clone is a single base away; this may be a read error. As the CDR3 is not closed by the conserved phenylalanine or tryptophan, this likely results from a read error. The chain combines TRBV6-5 with TRBJ1-1; D gene ambiguous. Trimming stripped 0 bases from V and 2 bases from J, with 7 bases between. Per germline, CDR1 MNHEY and CDR2 SVGAGI. This CDR3 contains 14 residues. CDR3 protein: CASSYSGGNTEAFL. The DNA of the CDR3 is TGTGCCAGCAGTTACTCGGGAGGTAACACTGAAGCTTTCCTT.

Only a few counts were recorded for this clonotype. The chain carries TRBV5-6 and TRBJ2-7, with D perhaps assigned TRBD1 or TRBD2 (5 bases each). Germline assignment: CDR1 SGHDT and CDR2 YYEEEE. The V end lost 0 bases, the J end lost 6 bases, and 13 bases lay between the germline ends. CDR3 length: 14 amino acids. The CDR3 DNA reads as TGTGCCAGCAGCTTGGTCGGGACGTCTTCCGAGCAGTACTTC. Translated, it gives CASSLVGTSSEQYF.

At least ten counts were recorded for this clonotype. The chain has TRBV4-1 and TRBJ2-7; TRBD1 might be the D (6 bases). The germline V gene encodes CDR1 MGHRA and CDR2 YSYEKL. The CDR3 covers 15 residues. V lost 9 bases to trimming and J lost 3 bases, with 21 bases between them. CDR3 coding DNA: TGCGCCAGTAAACTAAGGGGCACAGGGCACTACGAGCAGTACTTC. This encodes CASKLRGTGHYEQYF.

As to this clonotype: A much larger clone differs by one base, so this may be a read error. The chain joins TRBV29-1 to TRBJ2-1; 11 bases match TRBD2. J was trimmed by 8 bases and V by 3 bases; bases with no gene match: 9. Germline CDR1 SQVTM, CDR2 ANQGSEA. The CDR3 spans 15 residues. The CDR3: CSVDRTSGRIDEQFF. The CDR3 DNA reads TGCAGCGTTGATAGAACTAGCGGGAGAATTGATGAGCAGTTCTTC.

This clonotype was detected many times. The rearrangement joins TRBV11-3 to TRBJ2-5, with 7 bases aligning to TRBD1. The ends lost 4 bases at V and 1 base at J; junction bases unmatched: 0. CDR3 length equals 13 residues. Per the germline V gene, CDR1 is SGHNT and CDR2 is YENEEA. This CDR3 reads CASSYRGQETQYF. The CDR3 DNA reads as TGTGCCAGCAGCTACAGGGGCCAAGAGACCCAGTACTTC.

The chain links TRBV6-2 or TRBV6-3 to TRBJ2-3; 11 nucleotides match TRBD2. CDR3 length: 16 amino acids. Germline V gene sequence: CDR1 MNHEY, CDR2 SVGEGT. J was trimmed by 2 bases and V by 5 bases; bases with no gene match: 6. As DNA, the CDR3 is TGTGCCAGCAGTCAACTAGCGGGGGCGTACACAGATACGCAGTATTTT. Encoded protein: CASSQLAGAYTDTQYF.

This clonotype came up a few times. This sequence joins TRBV27 and TRBJ2-3; no clear D gene. V was trimmed by 0 bases and J by 0 bases, leaving 7 bases between them. The CDR3 covers 15 residues. Germline CDR1 is MNHEY and CDR2 is SMNVEV (reference sequence). Written as DNA, the CDR3 is TGTGCCAGCAGTTTATCGACGGTTAGCACAGATACGCAGTATTTT. Translating gives CASSLSTVSTDTQYF.

Points on this clonotype: A read error is possible here, since a much larger clone lies one base away. CDR3 DNA: TGTGCCAGCAGGTTCGGACAGGGGACAGACACTGAAGCTTTCTTT. Its translation: CASRFGQGTDTEAFF. The chain employs TRBV27 and TRBJ1-1, with 9 bases that match TRBD1. This CDR3 is built from 15 residues. Germline V gives CDR1 MNHEY, CDR2 SMNVEV (reference sequence). Trimming at V came to 6 bases and at J to 3 bases, leaving 8 bases not matched to a gene.

This clonotype was picked up many times. This rearrangement joins TRBV30 to TRBJ2-3, with 9 bases matching TRBD2. V dropped 3 bases and J dropped 4; count of bases not matched to a gene: 8. The CDR3 runs 15 residues. Germline V CDR1 and CDR2: GTSNPN, SVGIG (reference sequence). This CDR3 is CAWSHAGGPADTQYF. CDR3 DNA sequence: TGTGCCTGGAGCCACGCGGGGGGGCCGGCAGATACGCAGTATTTT.

A remark on this clonotype: A much larger clone lies a single base off, so this may be a read error. V is TRBV27 and J is TRBJ1-1; tentatively, D is TRBD1 (5 bases). V was trimmed by 5 bases and J by 8 bases, leaving 18 bases between them. This CDR3 has 14 residues. Germline-derived CDR1 and CDR2 are MNHEY and SMNVEV (reference sequence). CDR3 nucleotides: TGTGCCAGCAGTGATAGTACAGGCGCCGTAGAAGCTTTCTTT. Protein: CASSDSTGAVEAFF.

This clonotype was counted many times. V is TRBV19 and J is TRBJ1-1; the match to TRBD1 covers 7 bases. The CDR3 has 12 residues. Germline-derived CDR1 and CDR2 are LNHDA and SQIVND (reference sequence). The V and J ends lost 7 bases and 6 bases, in that order; junction bases with no gene match: 5. CDR3 residues: CASNPGGAEAFF. CDR3 DNA: TGTGCCAGTAACCCAGGGGGGGCTGAAGCTTTCTTT.